The clone carrying this T cell receptor (beta chain) showed up just a few times. Its antigen is currently unknown. Donors counted as nominally healthy when sampled, yet unrecorded immune exposures were likely. This sample was taken from a study of cytomegalovirus exposure and HLA in healthy donors. Trimming removed 5 bases from V and 11 bases from J; junction bases left unmatched: 11. CDR3 size: 13 residues. Germline CDR1 reads SGHNT; CDR2 reads YENEEA. Study-level results: In a later analysis, about 17,000 TCR beta sequences were associated with HLA alleles at 0.05 false discovery rate.

PCR primers comprised 60 Vbeta and 13 Jbeta primers. Sequencing was performed with immunoSEQ multiplex PCR; in TCRdb, only in-frame clones are kept and a portion is missing. This sample has about 190,000 clones, with 9.5% to 15% found just once. The clonotype comes from a man over 45 in good health and CMV-seropositive. V usage is TRBV11-3 and J usage is TRBJ1-1; 7 nucleotides align to TRBD1. The sample consisted of PBMCs. CDR3 sequence (DNA): TGTGCCAGCAGCCCGGGGACAGAGGGTGATGCTTTCTTT. Its protein product is CASSPGTEGDAFF.